A single sample gave rise to the 26 T cell receptor beta chains below, sequenced in a study of blood T cell repertoires in COVID-19 (dated by TCRdb to the early 2020s). Preparation of the library involved the immunoSEQ multiplex PCR assay. The source is immuneACCESS, and TCRdb retained only in-frame sequences with V and J called. Part of the clones is not carried over; for the studies checked, unresolved V genes explain less than half of this, and the remainder is unexplained. The sample data list 35,000 to 45,000 clones, and 70% to 90% of these were observed just once. The ten largest clones take up approximately 2.6% of the sample. The sequenced sample consisted of peripheral blood. Every receptor here comes from a human donor in a cohort sampled during active COVID-19.

The chain links TRBV9 to TRBJ1-6; the D gene is possibly TRBD1 (6 bases). Deletions cut 7 bases from V and 7 bases from J, with 21 bases between. This CDR3 is 16 amino acids long. CDR1 is SGDLS, CDR2 YYNGEE, per germline. The CDR3 reads CASGRRGGVQNSPLHF. CDR3 DNA sequence: TGTGCCAGCGGGAGGAGGGGGGGGGTTCAGAATTCACCCCTCCACTTT.

V is TRBV5-1 and J is TRBJ2-2; TRBD2 aligns across 8 bases. V lost 1 base to trimming and J lost 2 bases; unmatched junction nucleotides: 4. From germline, CDR1 is SGHRS and CDR2 YFSETQ. The CDR3 consists of 16 residues. The CDR3 nucleotides read TGCGCCAGCAGCTTGAGCCTAGCGGGTAACACCGGGGAGCTGTTTTTT. Translated: CASSLSLAGNTGELFF. The full variable domain, in which reference TRBV5-1 and TRBJ2-2 provide the parts outside the CDR3, is KAGVTQTPRYLIKTRGQQVTLSCSPISGHRSVSWYQQTPGQGLQFLFEYFSETQRNKGNFPGRFSGRQFSNSRSEMNVSTLELGDSALYLCASSLSLAGNTGELFFGEGSRLTVL.

This chain joins TRBV19 and TRBJ2-3, with 7 nucleotides matching TRBD1. The germline V gene has CDR1 LNHDA and CDR2 SQIVND (reference sequence). The CDR3 covers 14 residues. V dropped 8 bases and J dropped 3; count of bases not matched to a gene: 8. Here the CDR3 reads CASAQGDGTDTQYF. CDR3 sequence (DNA): TGTGCCAGTGCCCAGGGGGACGGGACAGATACGCAGTATTTT.

This chain uses TRBV30 with TRBJ1-2; D gene ambiguous. V was cut by 5 bases and J by 13 bases, with 17 bases left in between. Germline CDR1 and CDR2: GTSNPN and SVGIG (reference sequence). The CDR3 is 11 residues long. CDR3 DNA: TGTGCCTGGGGATTAGCGAGGGAGCCCACCTTC. Translated: CAWGLAREPTF.

The rearrangement joins TRBV30 to TRBJ2-7; possibly TRBD1 for D (6 bases). Germline CDR1 GTSNPN, CDR2 SVGIG (reference sequence). This CDR3 has 12 amino acids. The ends were cut back, 1 base at V and 2 bases at J, with 6 bases in the middle. As DNA, the CDR3 is TGTGCCTGGAGTGCAGGGGCCTACGAGCAGTACTTC. It translates to CAWSAGAYEQYF.

V usage is TRBV2 and J usage is TRBJ1-4; 8 bases fit TRBD1. The CDR3 loop spans 17 amino acids. Germline CDR1 and CDR2: SNHLY and FYNNEI. V shed 6 bases and J 0 bases; nucleotides not matched to a gene: 9. The CDR3: CASRGPTGGATNEKLFF. In DNA form, the CDR3 reads TGTGCCAGCAGGGGACCCACAGGGGGGGCAACTAATGAAAAACTGTTTTTT.

For the CDR3, the DNA is TGTGCCAGCTCACTCCTAACAGGGTACCCTGTCGGGGAGCTGTTTTTT. Translated, it gives CASSLLTGYPVGELFF. This chain joins TRBV18 and TRBJ2-2; D might be TRBD1 (6 bases). Trimming shortened V by 4 bases and J by 7 bases, and 19 bases separated the two germline ends. The CDR3 is 16 residues long. In germline, CDR1 is KGHSH, CDR2 LQKENI.

The genes are TRBV29-1 and TRBJ2-3; D possibly corresponds to TRBD1 (5 bases). Germline V gene data show CDR1 as SQVTM and CDR2 as ANQGSEA. Trimming left V 4 bases short and J 2 bases short, with 16 bases between. The CDR3 consists of 15 residues. The CDR3 DNA reads as TGCAGCGTTGGTTCCAGGGCCAGCTCCACAGATACGCAGTATTTT. Its translation: CSVGSRASSTDTQYF.

The V and J genes are TRBV19 and TRBJ2-1; TRBD2 is a possible D gene (5 bases). Germline lookup yields CDR1 LNHDA and CDR2 SQIVND (reference sequence). V lost 0 bases, J lost 0 bases, and 18 bases lay in between. CDR3 length: 19 amino acids. DNA for the CDR3: TGTGCCAGTAGTATAGATTCCCAGGTAGCGAGCAGCTCCTACAATGAGCAGTTCTTC. Translating it yields CASSIDSQVASSSYNEQFF.

This clone came up once. The chain combines TRBV6-5 with TRBJ2-3; 12 nucleotides align to TRBD2. This CDR3 spans 15 amino acids. In germline, CDR1 is MNHEY, CDR2 SVGAGI. J lost 4 bases, V lost 7 bases, and 6 bases had no gene match. The CDR3 reads CASIHGLAGSDTQYF. The CDR3 region has the DNA TGTGCCAGCATCCACGGACTAGCGGGGTCAGATACGCAGTATTTT.

The chain employs TRBV30 and TRBJ1-1, with 8 bases matching TRBD1. In germline, CDR1 is GTSNPN, CDR2 SVGIG (reference sequence). The J segment lost 1 base and the V segment lost 5 bases, leaving 0 bases of the junction unmatched. The CDR3 is 12 amino acids. In nucleotides, the CDR3 is TGTGCCTGGGGACAGGGGAACACTGAAGCTTTCTTT. This encodes CAWGQGNTEAFF.

This clone was counted a single time. This chain uses TRBV19 with TRBJ2-1; 14 nucleotides match TRBD2. The germline V gene has CDR1 LNHDA and CDR2 SQIVND (reference sequence). The V segment lost 4 bases and the J segment 2 bases; nucleotides outside the gene matches: 10. The CDR3 runs 19 residues. CDR3 DNA sequence: TGTGCCAGTAGTACGGGACTAGCGGGGGTTCCCCGGGCCTACAATGAGCAGTTCTTC. It yields the protein CASSTGLAGVPRAYNEQFF.

The chain joins TRBV10-2 to TRBJ2-2; D possibly corresponds to TRBD1 (6 bases). The CDR3 totals 14 residues. Germline V lookup: CDR1 WSHSY, CDR2 SAAADI. V gave up 8 bases and J gave up 4 bases, with 14 bases separating them. The CDR3: CASGGQIFTGELFF. Written as DNA, the CDR3 is TGCGCCAGCGGAGGACAGATATTCACCGGGGAGCTGTTTTTT.

The CDR3 sequence: CASSDSLRQGDWSEQFF. CDR3 coding DNA: TGTGCCAGCAGTGACTCTTTACGACAGGGGGATTGGTCTGAGCAGTTCTTC. This rearrangement joins TRBV6-4 to TRBJ2-1; 9 bases agree with TRBD1. After removal of 0 bases from V and 9 bases from J, the junction contained 12 bases not matched to a gene. CDR1 and CDR2 (germline): MRHNA, SNTAGT. The CDR3 is made up of 17 amino acids.

The chain carries TRBV7-9 and TRBJ1-1, with 8 bases lining up with TRBD1. This CDR3 has 13 amino acids. J lost 4 bases, V lost 5 bases, and 3 bases had no gene match. Germline CDR1 reads SEHNR; CDR2 reads FQNEAQ (reference sequence). CDR3 sequence: CASSPGQGTEAFF. In DNA form, the CDR3 reads TGTGCCAGCAGCCCCGGACAGGGCACTGAAGCTTTCTTT.

This clone was seen a handful of times. CDR3 DNA sequence: TGTGCCAGCAGCGGAAGGGGTCATGGCTACACCTTC. Its protein is CASSGRGHGYTF. J is TRBJ1-2 and V is TRBV27; possible D gene TRBD1, 5 bases. Deletions cut 6 bases from V and 6 bases from J, with 11 bases between. Germline values: CDR1 MNHEY, CDR2 SMNVEV (reference sequence). This CDR3 is 12 amino acids long.

This chain connects TRBV19 to TRBJ2-1; D is perhaps TRBD1 (5 bases). The CDR3 spans 13 residues. CDR1 is LNHDA and CDR2 is SQIVND in the germline V gene (reference sequence). V shed 1 base and J shed 10 bases, with 11 bases lying between them. The DNA for the CDR3 is TGTGCCAGTAGTATAGTCAGGGATGGAGAGCAGTTCTTC. Protein: CASSIVRDGEQFF.

The genes are TRBV30 and TRBJ2-1; TRBD1 aligns across 8 bases. From germline, CDR1 is GTSNPN and CDR2 SVGIG (reference sequence). This CDR3 comprises 14 residues. With 4 bases clipped from V and 6 bases from J, the junction kept 8 bases outside the gene matches. CDR3 nucleotide sequence: TGTGCCTGGAAATCCCCAGGGGGCTTCAATGAGCAGTTCTTC. This encodes CAWKSPGGFNEQFF.

The rearrangement links TRBV19 to TRBJ1-6; perhaps TRBD1 as D (6 bases). Trimming took 4 bases from V and 5 from J, leaving 12 bases between them. Germline V gene data show CDR1 as LNHDA and CDR2 as SQIVND (reference sequence). The CDR3 sequence is 15 residues long. CDR3 sequence reads: CASSTRTVNNSPLHF. In DNA, the CDR3 is TGTGCCAGTAGTACGCGGACAGTGAATAATTCACCCCTCCACTTT.

Remarks on this clone: Compared with germline, one end of the junction differs, possibly owing to a read error. Other DNA sequences of this sample code for an identical CDR3. The chain is built from TRBV4-1 and TRBJ2-3, with TRBD1 identical over 7 bases. The V gene's germline CDR1 is MGHRA and CDR2 YSYEKL. The CDR3 is 15 residues long. The CDR3 nucleotides read TGCGCCAGCAGCCAAAGACAGGGAGAGGCGGATACGCAATATTTT. Amino acid sequence: CASSQRQGEADTQYF.

The chain links TRBV7-9 to TRBJ1-2; a possible D gene is TRBD1 (5 bases). The CDR3 loop spans 13 amino acids. Germline assignment: CDR1 SEHNR and CDR2 FQNEAQ (reference sequence). V lost 5 bases and J 5 bases, leaving 12 bases between the germline ends. CDR3 residues: CASSLDGGYGYTF. For the CDR3, the DNA is TGTGCCAGCAGCCTAGACGGGGGGTATGGCTACACCTTC.

This chain connects TRBV6-5 to TRBJ2-7; D gene ambiguous. This CDR3 has 13 residues. The V end was cut by 0 bases, the J end by 2 bases, with 5 bases between. The V gene's germline CDR1 is MNHEY and CDR2 SVGAGI. CDR3 region: CASSYSQAYEQYF. The CDR3 DNA reads as TGTGCCAGCAGTTACTCACAAGCCTACGAGCAGTACTTC.

Written as DNA, the CDR3 is TGTGCCAGCAGCCAAGATTGGGGAGGCTTAAAGGGCTACACCTTC. As protein: CASSQDWGGLKGYTF. V usage is TRBV4-2 and J usage is TRBJ1-2, with D hard to call. V lost 0 bases and J 8 bases, leaving 16 bases between the germline ends. Per germline, CDR1 LGHNA and CDR2 YNFKEQ. The CDR3 is made up of 15 amino acids.

The V gene is TRBV6-6, the J gene TRBJ2-1; a possible D gene is TRBD1 (6 bases). CDR3 length: 13 amino acids. V lost 6 bases to trimming and J lost 2 bases, with 8 bases between them. The germline V gene has CDR1 MNHNY and CDR2 SVGAGI (reference sequence). DNA of the CDR3: TGTGCCAGCAGAGGACAGCCCTACAATGAGCAGTTCTTC. Translated, it gives CASRGQPYNEQFF.

The V and J genes are TRBV19 and TRBJ2-7, with D perhaps matching TRBD2 (5 bases). The V and J ends lost 4 bases and 0 bases respectively, with 16 bases between them. Per the germline V gene, CDR1 is LNHDA and CDR2 is SQIVND (reference sequence). The CDR3 covers 16 residues. The CDR3 loop is CASSTVPAAGSYEQYF. CDR3 DNA: TGTGCCAGTAGTACAGTCCCAGCGGCGGGCTCCTACGAGCAGTACTTC.

This clone showed up just once. This rearrangement joins TRBV2 to TRBJ1-2; TRBD1 agrees at 8 bases. The CDR3 contains 15 residues. From germline, CDR1 is SNHLY and CDR2 FYNNEI. After removal of 11 bases from V and 2 bases from J, the junction contained 13 bases not matched to a gene. CDR3 residues: CAPGGQGAFNYGYTF. As DNA, the CDR3 is TGTGCCCCGGGCGGCCAGGGGGCCTTCAACTATGGCTACACCTTC.